The source of this T cell receptor (beta chain) is a study of blood T cells in healthy people across ages. A second PCR of 7 to 11 cycles used a sample-barcoded 5' primer and a J-beta primer mix. Each cDNA molecule was tagged by a template-switch adaptor with 12 random nucleotides. Via MiXCR, TCRdb re-called the 5' RACE reads, giving one row per CDR3 protein. This table holds some 750,000 distinct CDR3 sequences, around a fifth found once. General study findings and limits: CMV status of donors was unknown, possibly confounding expanded clonotype changes. Calculation of diversity from one million T cells yielded estimates considered to be underestimates.

This clonotype was detected only a few times. No antigen is known for it. CDR1 and CDR2 from the germline V gene are SGHVS and FQNEAQ. The CDR3 is 17 residues long. Trimming left V 0 bases short and J 8 bases short, with 22 bases between. This chain joins TRBV7-8 and TRBJ1-2, with a weak D call TRBD1 (5 bases). The source material was blood. The sequence came from an older man in good health. CDR3: CASSLAYAGSSVGGYTF. The DNA for the CDR3 is TGTGCCAGCAGCTTAGCGTATGCAGGGTCGTCGGTAGGCGGCTACACCTTC.